The present T cell receptor beta chain was sequenced within a study of control samples from healthy donors and cancer patients. TCRdb's copy holds only in-frame clones and misses some; the assay was immunoSEQ multiplex PCR. Here the sample spans 5,500 to 7,500 clones, approximately 68% being singletons. The CDR3 has 11 residues. Trimming pared 5 bases from V and 5 bases from J, leaving 9 bases between. The germline gives CDR1 GTSNPN, CDR2 SVGIG (reference sequence). This TCR came from a male donor with melanoma. J is TRBJ1-1 and V is TRBV30; no definite D call. Sequencing was done on a sample of formalin-fixed, paraffin-embedded tissue. The CDR3 sequence is CAWARQTEAFF. CDR3 in DNA: TGTGCCTGGGCAAGGCAGACTGAAGCTTTCTTT. The whole variable domain, filled in from reference TRBV30 and TRBJ1-1, reads SQTIHQWPATLVQPVGSPLSLECTVEGTSNPNLYWYRQAAGRGLQLLFYSVGIGQISSEVPQNLSASRPQDRQFILSSKKLLLSDSGFYLCAWARQTEAFFGQGTRLTVV.